This TCR beta chain was retrieved from a study of T cells in Graves' hyperthyroidism and ophthalmopathy. Researchers took RNA transcripts and amplified the TCR beta CDR3 regions from them. First-round RT-PCR targeting the TCR CDR3 was performed with the HTBI primer set. Via MiXCR, TCRdb re-called the multiplex PCR reads, giving one row per CDR3 protein. The data show 500,000 or so distinct CDR3 sequences, more than 15% seen once. Trimming cost V 4 bases and J 3 bases, with 3 bases left between them. The CDR3 runs 11 residues. From germline, CDR1 is KGHDR and CDR2 SFDVKD. Sequencing input: blood. The chain employs TRBV24-1 and TRBJ2-7, with D unclear. The sequence was obtained from a woman aged 18 to 35 with Graves' ophthalmopathy. The CDR3 nucleotides read TGTGCCACCAGTGACGACTACGAGCAGTACTTC. It specifies CATSDDYEQYF.